This TCR beta chain was retrieved from a study of blood T cells in healthy people across ages (dated by TCRdb to between 2014 and 2016). Looking at the study overall: In model experiments, roughly one uniquely barcoded TCR beta cDNA molecule per two T cells was captured by template switching. The study analyzed two additional independent replicas of 1 million unique cDNA reads from the same blood draw for two donors, one aged 18 to 30 and one aged 80 or older. Using deep sequencing normalized with unique cDNA molecular identifiers, the study measured how TCR beta repertoire diversity changes with age. Four age groups were formed from the donors: young (average roughly 16 years), middle-aged (around 41), aged (62) and long-lived (about 80). What the authors observed across the whole study: Compared with the aged group, more naive CD4+ T cells, fewer expanded clones and increased TCR diversity were shown by the long-lived group, suggesting age selection. Observed TCR beta diversity correlated strongly with the percentage of naive T cells measured by flow cytometry. Estimates of total diversity from one million sequenced T cells were regarded as lower bounds and underestimates. Because profiling used bulk unsorted PBMCs, naive and antigen-experienced compartments could not be compared conclusively. Because the CMV infection status of the donors was unknown, age-related changes in expanded clonotypes may potentially have been confounded. Observed TCR beta diversity per million T cells fell roughly linearly with age, and a significant reduction was already apparent by age around 39.

The roughly 39 donors, aged about 6 to 100 years, were systemically healthy Caucasian individuals from Russia. Around 9.9 milliliters of peripheral blood were collected from each donor into EDTA-treated Vacutainer tubes. Ficoll-Paque density-gradient centrifugation was used to isolate PBMCs, with at least 6 million obtained per sample. Trizol reagent was used to extract total RNA from the PBMCs, yielding at least 5.5 micrograms per sample. For every donor, an aliquot of PBMCs went through flow cytometry to measure the percentages of naive CD45RAhigh/CD27high T cells. According to the germline V gene, CDR1 reads SGHRS and CDR2 reads YFSETQ. Its CDR3 holds 18 amino acids, cysteine through phenylalanine. Left in the record is the CDR3 DNA by itself, 54 bases read in frame from the first base. V was cut back by 4 bases and J by 2 bases, leaving a gap of 24 bases between them. This clonotype has just a few counts. This clone's antigen is unknown. No much larger clone exists at a distance of one base, and base qualities are not known.

Library preparation was by 5' RACE. Sequencing took place on an Illumina HiSeq 2500. A second PCR of roughly 6 to 11 cycles was run with a J-beta primer mix and a sample-barcoded 5' primer. Each TCR beta cDNA molecule received a unique molecular identifier from a template-switch 5' adaptor carrying 12 random nucleotides. Each sample yielded at least 2.5 million CDR3-containing paired-end reads. The Mint cDNA synthesis kit, primed by a TRBC-specific oligonucleotide, was used to synthesize first-strand cDNA from all RNA. Following uracil-DNA glycosylase treatment, a first 18-cycle PCR with universal primers M1SS and BC2_uni_R was performed on all cDNA. Under the source paper's analysis protocol: Each sample was normalized by randomly selecting 1 million high-quality reads, each carrying a distinct molecular identifier. Reads sharing molecular identifiers were discarded rather than binned into consensus sequences. MiTCR, with a Q25 quality threshold and the strictest error-elimination algorithm, was used for CDR3 identification, clonotype clustering and error correction. Lower-bound total TCR beta diversity was estimated with a nonparametric unseen species model using Euler transformation. TCRdb reran the public reads through fastp at Q25 and MiXCR, keeping productive beta chains. Each entry merges the rows of one CDR3 protein and shows their most common DNA and genes. TCRdb assigned the V and J calls; the authors' analysis was not used. This sample gives around 1,000,000 distinct CDR3 sequences in total; 20% to 25% of them show up just once. Of the sample, approximately 0.71% falls within the top ten clones.

Another study also made use of these data, one on T cells of mothers and their children. As that second paper reports: Donors were nine systemically healthy Caucasian individuals: three mothers and their six children. cDNA synthesis used all of the extracted RNA, with around 1.5 ug of RNA in each 15 ul reaction. In the second PCR, the M1S primer introduced both the sample barcodes and 2-4 random nucleotides. Over 9 million TCR beta CDR3 reads came from each mother, compared with approximately 3 million reads from each child. Thymic selection similarly shapes TCR recombination output in related and unrelated pairs, with minor effect from inherited differences. Normalized repertoire overlap was always slightly but never significantly higher in related than unrelated mother-child pairs. Persistent microchimeric T cell clones were not detected, at a sensitivity of 95 to 100 clones per million clonotypes. To look for features that set related mother-child pairs apart from unrelated individuals, the researchers ran deep NGS to compare the TCR beta repertoires of mothers and children. Mothers averaged about 37 +/- 4 years of age and children averaged approximately 11 +/- 4 years. After adapters were ligated using NEBNext reagents, the libraries underwent 100+100 nt paired-end sequencing on an Illumina HiSeq 2000. To avoid cross-contamination, the mother libraries and the child libraries were prepared a month apart and sequenced in separate runs. Each donor had between about 450,000 and 2,300,000 distinct TCR beta clonotypes identified. Naive TCR beta clonotypes were estimated from low-frequency clonotypes matched to each donor's FACS-determined naive share, without sorting.

The chain joins TRBV5-1 to TRBJ1-2; the D gene is perhaps TRBD1, from 6 matching bases. The clonotype originates from a girl between 2 and 10 years old in good health. Sequencing used blood. The nucleotide sequence is given as TGCGCCAGCAGCGGAGCTATCAACAGGGACGGAAAGAACTATGGCTACACCTTC. The translation is CASSGAINRDGKNYGYTF.